Shown below are 8 T cell receptor beta chains from a single sample sequenced in a study of blood T cell repertoires in COVID-19. Only in-frame clones appear in the TCRdb table, and some are missing; sequencing was by immunoSEQ multiplex PCR. The repertoire holds approximately 65,000 clones, with about three quarters as singletons. Sequences were obtained from peripheral blood. The receptors shown here come from a human donor in a cohort sampled during active COVID-19.

The V and J genes are TRBV3-1 (or the pseudogene TRBV3-2) and TRBJ2-5; D remains ambiguous. The CDR3 extends over 14 amino acids. The germline V gene encodes CDR1 LGHDT and CDR2 YNNKEL (reference sequence). V gave up 1 base and J gave up 5 bases, with 11 bases separating them. In DNA, the CDR3 is TGTGCCAGCAGCCAAGGCCCCGCCGAGGAGACCCAGTACTTC. This codes for CASSQGPAEETQYF.

The rearrangement links TRBV5-1 to TRBJ2-5, with a possible D match to TRBD1 (5 bases). Germline loops: CDR1 SGHRS, CDR2 YFSETQ. The CDR3 runs to 16 residues. The V and J ends lost 4 bases and 1 base respectively, with 17 bases between them. CDR3 sequence reads: CASSPTPGRVQETQYF. The CDR3 DNA is TGCGCCAGCAGCCCCACCCCCGGCAGGGTCCAAGAGACCCAGTACTTC.

The V and J genes are TRBV29-1 and TRBJ2-5; 10 bases align to TRBD2. CDR1 is SQVTM, CDR2 ANQGSEA, per germline. This CDR3 has 14 residues. The ends lost 7 bases at V and 2 bases at J; junction bases unmatched: 7. The CDR3 DNA reads TGCAGCGCCACGGTACTAGCGGGGCAAGAGACCCAGTACTTC. Its translation: CSATVLAGQETQYF.

This chain connects TRBV6-2 or TRBV6-3 to TRBJ2-3, with 8 bases lining up with TRBD2. CDR1 and CDR2 from the germline V gene are MNHEY and SVGEGT. V shed 5 bases and J 4 bases; nucleotides not matched to a gene: 5. The CDR3 extends over 14 amino acids. Here the CDR3 DNA reads TGTGCCAGCAGTCGGGGGGGGGCAGCAGATACGCAGTATTTT. Its translation: CASSRGGAADTQYF.

V gene TRBV18 combines with J gene TRBJ2-1; 7 nucleotides line up with TRBD2. Per germline, CDR1 KGHSH and CDR2 LQKENI. The CDR3 totals 15 residues. The V and J ends lost 3 bases and 10 bases, in that order; junction bases with no gene match: 12. CDR3 sequence: CASSPPGTTREEQFF. In DNA, the CDR3 is TGTGCCAGCTCACCGCCCGGGACTACCCGGGAGGAGCAGTTCTTC.

This chain uses TRBV7-2 with TRBJ2-2; perhaps TRBD1 as D (5 bases). V gave up 5 bases and J gave up 7 bases, with 11 bases separating them. Germline V gives CDR1 SGHTA, CDR2 FQGNSA. CDR3 length: 13 amino acids. CDR3 sequence: CASSPRRDGELFF. CDR3 coding DNA: TGTGCCAGCAGCCCCCGCAGGGACGGGGAGCTGTTTTTT.

The J gene is TRBJ2-4, the V gene TRBV6-2 or TRBV6-3; D possibly corresponds to TRBD1 (5 bases). This CDR3 is built from 15 residues. Germline CDR1 and CDR2: MNHEY and SVGEGT. The germline V and J ends were trimmed by 5 bases and 3 bases, with 14 bases remaining between them. CDR3 bases: TGTGCCAGCAGTCCATCTACAGGTGTCAAAAACATTCAGTACTTC. Its translation: CASSPSTGVKNIQYF.

V usage is TRBV7-9 and J usage is TRBJ2-3, with 10 bases lining up with TRBD2. Germline V gene sequence: CDR1 SEHNR, CDR2 FQNEAQ (reference sequence). The V gene end was trimmed by 5 bases and the J gene end by 5 bases; junction bases not matched to a gene: 4. This CDR3 has 14 amino acids. The CDR3 bases are TGTGCCAGCAGCGGTAGCGGGGGGAGAGATACGCAGTATTTT. Amino acids: CASSGSGGRDTQYF.